The rows below give T cell receptor beta chains drawn from one sample of a study of patients and donors after allogeneic stem cell transplantation. TCRdb processed the RT-PCR reads anew with MiXCR; each CDR3 protein has one entry. The sample lists about 960,000 distinct CDR3 sequences; more than 15% were seen once. Sequenced: blood, either unsorted or a sorted T cell fraction (not recorded which). These receptors were taken from a human donor who was either an allogeneic HSCT recipient or a stem cell or donor lymphocyte infusion donor (not recorded which). It is not recorded whose cells these are; they may come from a transplant donor. Both conserved end residues are part of each CDR3. Fields, in order: V gene, CDR3 protein.

V gene: TRBV6-2/TRBV6-3; CDR3 protein: CASSHTDRDSYEQYF
V gene: TRBV6-1; CDR3 protein: CASSQGGVRRDTQYF
V gene: TRBV4-2; CDR3 protein: CASSPSGKRSRDEQFF
V gene: TRBV20-1; CDR3 protein: CSARDRGEWGEQYF
V gene: TRBV20-1; CDR3 protein: CSARQSVGTDTQYF
V gene: TRBV12-3/TRBV12-4; CDR3 protein: CASSLGGKVTEAFF
V gene: TRBV5-1; CDR3 protein: CASSSDPGPNTEAFF
V gene: TRBV20-1; CDR3 protein: CSARGWGGRSPLHF
V gene: TRBV29-1; CDR3 protein: CSVIPGNTGELFF
V gene: TRBV29-1; CDR3 protein: CSVEDSYYGYTF
V gene: TRBV20-1; CDR3 protein: CSAPLGLAKRDTQYF
V gene: TRBV11-2; CDR3 protein: CASSLLDAYEQYF
V gene: TRBV12-3/TRBV12-4; CDR3 protein: CASLLSGVFEKLFF
V gene: TRBV7-9; CDR3 protein: CASSSSRDVSYEQYF
V gene: TRBV7-3; CDR3 protein: CASSSNGQKNGELFF
V gene: TRBV4-3; CDR3 protein: CASSQVQGYGYTF
V gene: TRBV6-2/TRBV6-3; CDR3 protein: CASRGTGRSNQPQHF
V gene: TRBV20-1; CDR3 protein: CSASSRGQSNYEQYF
V gene: TRBV27; CDR3 protein: CASSLSSDRAYNEQFF
V gene: TRBV4-1; CDR3 protein: CASSQPGRTINYGYTF
V gene: TRBV20-1; CDR3 protein: CSARDTGSSYEQYF
V gene: TRBV5-6; CDR3 protein: CASSLTGSASGANVLTF
V gene: TRBV25-1; CDR3 protein: CASRPRDNRNTEAFF
V gene: TRBV2; CDR3 protein: CASSEEGDSNQPQHF
V gene: TRBV29-1; CDR3 protein: CSVGTLNTEAFF
V gene: TRBV4-3; CDR3 protein: CASSQDKGRSSGNTIYF
V gene: TRBV29-1; CDR3 protein: CSVSPGGLQQYF